This is a list of T cell receptor beta chains from one sample in a study of Ad26.COV2.S vaccination and SARS-CoV-2 variants. The table came from immunoSEQ multiplex PCR; TCRdb's copy has only in-frame clones and leaves some out. The data show around 300,000 clones, with about 89% seen just once and approximately 5% held by the top ten. Specimen: peripheral blood, collected in a trial of Ad26.COV2.S vaccine versus placebo. Source of these receptors: a person between 18 and 65 years old who received the Ad26.COV2.S COVID-19 vaccine or a placebo. Each CDR3 is given with its conserved first and last residue. The order of the fields is V gene, clone size, J gene, D gene, CDR3 DNA, CDR3 protein. The D gene is left open where the match is weak. A clone size is listed for some rows: how often the clone was seen (once, few, many), or a class if it is expanded.

V: TRBV6-2/TRBV6-3; size: NA; J: TRBJ2-2; D: NA; DNA: TGTGCCAGCAGTACCGGGGCCTATAGAAACACCGGGGAGCTGTTTTTT; CDR3: CASSTGAYRNTGELFF
V: TRBV30; size: NA; J: TRBJ1-5; D: TRBD1; DNA: TGTGCCTGGAGTAGGGGGCAGGGGAACAATCAGCCCCAGCATTTT; CDR3: CAWSRGQGNNQPQHF
V: TRBV19; size: NA; J: TRBJ1-1; D: NA; DNA: TGTGCCAGTAGTATTCCGGGACTCGGAAAAGCTTTCTTT; CDR3: CASSIPGLGKAFF
V: TRBV11-2; size: NA; J: TRBJ2-7; D: NA; DNA: TGTGCCAGCAGCTTAGTTGGACGGTGGAATGGCGAGCAGTACTTC; CDR3: CASSLVGRWNGEQYF
V: TRBV6-1; size: NA; J: TRBJ1-2; D: NA; DNA: TGTGCCAGCAGTGAAGGGGGACGGACTAACTATGGCTACACCTTC; CDR3: CASSEGGRTNYGYTF
V: TRBV4-1; size: NA; J: TRBJ1-1; D: TRBD1; DNA: TGCGCCAGCAGCCCGACAGGGTCGGGCACTGAAGCTTTCTTT; CDR3: CASSPTGSGTEAFF
V: TRBV5-1; size: NA; J: TRBJ2-7; D: TRBD1; DNA: TGCGCCAGCAGCTTGGCGGGACAGAGCTACGAGCAGTACTTC; CDR3: CASSLAGQSYEQYF
V: TRBV6-6; size: few; J: TRBJ2-2; D: NA; DNA: TGTGCCAGCAGTTATGGGAGGGAGCTGTTTTTT; CDR3: CASSYGRELFF
V: TRBV5-4; size: NA; J: TRBJ1-1; D: NA; DNA: TGTGCCAGCAGCGACGACAGGAACACTGAAGCTTTCTTT; CDR3: CASSDDRNTEAFF
V: TRBV5-6; size: NA; J: TRBJ1-2; D: NA; DNA: TGTGCCAGCAGCCAGTTGGGAGACCACTATGGCTACACCTTC; CDR3: CASSQLGDHYGYTF
V: TRBV10-3; size: few; J: TRBJ1-3; D: NA; DNA: TGTGCCATCAGTGAGTCGCAGTTCGGATTATCCTCTGGAAACACCATATATTTT; CDR3: CAISESQFGLSSGNTIYF
V: TRBV24-1; size: NA; J: TRBJ2-1; D: NA; DNA: TGTGCCACCAGCGACCCTGGAAGGAATGAGCAGTTCTTC; CDR3: CATSDPGRNEQFF
V: TRBV5-1; size: many; J: TRBJ2-1; D: TRBD2; DNA: TGCGCCAGCAGCTGGGCTAGCGGAAACAATGAGCAGTTCTTC; CDR3: CASSWASGNNEQFF
V: TRBV28; size: NA; J: TRBJ2-7; D: TRBD2; DNA: TGTGCCAGCAGTCACCAGACTAGCGGGAGTTCTTACGAGCAGTACTTC; CDR3: CASSHQTSGSSYEQYF
V: TRBV5-4; size: few; J: TRBJ1-1; D: TRBD1; DNA: TGTGCCAGCAGCTCCGACAGGGAGAATACTGAAGCTTTCTTT; CDR3: CASSSDRENTEAFF
V: TRBV4-1; size: once; J: TRBJ1-4; D: NA; DNA: TGCGCCAGCAGCCAACTCCGGGCTTCTGAAAAACTGTTTTTT; CDR3: CASSQLRASEKLFF
V: TRBV19; size: NA; J: TRBJ2-3; D: TRBD1; DNA: TGTGCCAGTAGAGCTTGGGACAGGGACCCAGATACGCAGTATTTT; CDR3: CASRAWDRDPDTQYF
V: TRBV28; size: NA; J: TRBJ1-3; D: NA; DNA: TGTGCCAGCAGTTTTGGCAGGGGAGCCGGAAACACCATATATTTT; CDR3: CASSFGRGAGNTIYF
V: TRBV9; size: once; J: TRBJ2-1; D: NA; DNA: TGTGCCAGCAGCGAGGGAAGCGGCAACTACAATGAGCAGTTCTTC; CDR3: CASSEGSGNYNEQFF
V: TRBV19; size: NA; J: TRBJ2-1; D: TRBD1; DNA: TGTGCCAGTAGTATCTGGACAGGGGGTGAGCAGTTCTTC; CDR3: CASSIWTGGEQFF
V: TRBV10-3; size: NA; J: TRBJ2-5; D: TRBD2; DNA: TGTGCCATCAGCGTCAGCGGGGGACAAGAGACCCAGTACTTC; CDR3: CAISVSGGQETQYF
V: TRBV6-5; size: once; J: TRBJ2-7; D: TRBD1; DNA: TGTGCCAGCAGTCCCTCGGGACAGGGGTCCTACGAGCAGTACTTC; CDR3: CASSPSGQGSYEQYF
V: TRBV4-2; size: NA; J: TRBJ2-1; D: NA; DNA: TGTGCCAGCGGACTAAATACGGACAGTTATGAGCAGTTCTTC; CDR3: CASGLNTDSYEQFF
V: TRBV10-3; size: NA; J: TRBJ1-3; D: NA; DNA: TGTGCCATCAGTGATTCTGGGGCCCGCGGCATCATATATTTT; CDR3: CAISDSGARGIIYF
V: TRBV28; size: NA; J: TRBJ1-6; D: TRBD1; DNA: TGTGCCAGCAGGGCAGGGGGCTATAATTCACCCCTCCACTTT; CDR3: CASRAGGYNSPLHF
V: TRBV19; size: NA; J: TRBJ2-1; D: TRBD2; DNA: TGTGCCAGTAGTAAACGGACTAGCGGGGACAATGAGCAGTTCTTC; CDR3: CASSKRTSGDNEQFF
V: TRBV19; size: NA; J: TRBJ1-5; D: TRBD1; DNA: TGTGCCAGTAGATCTGCTGGGACAGGGTTTCAGCCCCAGCATTTT; CDR3: CASRSAGTGFQPQHF
V: TRBV7-2; size: NA; J: TRBJ2-1; D: TRBD2; DNA: TGTGCCAGCAGCTTAGCAAGCGGGGGAAACTACAATGAGCAGTTCTTC; CDR3: CASSLASGGNYNEQFF
V: TRBV19; size: NA; J: TRBJ1-5; D: TRBD1; DNA: TGTGCCAGTAGGGCGGGGACAGGGGGCGGTTATCAGCCCCAGCATTTT; CDR3: CASRAGTGGGYQPQHF
V: TRBV9; size: few; J: TRBJ1-6; D: TRBD1; DNA: TGTGCCAGCGGAAGACAGGGCGGTTCACCCCTCCACTTT; CDR3: CASGRQGGSPLHF
V: TRBV29-1; size: NA; J: TRBJ2-3; D: TRBD2; DNA: TGCAGCCATACTAGCGGACCAATCACAGATACGCAGTATTTT; CDR3: CSHTSGPITDTQYF
V: TRBV12-3/TRBV12-4; size: NA; J: TRBJ1-1; D: NA; DNA: TGTGCCAGCAGTTTATGGACAGACGAAGCTTTCTTT; CDR3: CASSLWTDEAFF
V: TRBV28; size: NA; J: TRBJ2-5; D: NA; DNA: TGTGCCAGCATCTCGGACAGTCAAGAGACCCAGTACTTC; CDR3: CASISDSQETQYF
V: TRBV30; size: NA; J: TRBJ2-7; D: TRBD1; DNA: TGTGCCTGGGGGACAGGGTTTAATTCCTACGAGCAGTACTTC; CDR3: CAWGTGFNSYEQYF
V: TRBV9; size: NA; J: TRBJ1-4; D: NA; DNA: TGTGCCAGCAGCGAGACAGCTAGATCTGAAAAACTGTTTTTT; CDR3: CASSETARSEKLFF
V: TRBV30; size: few; J: TRBJ1-6; D: TRBD1; DNA: TGTGCCTGGAGTGACCGGACAGGGACTTCACCCCTCCACTTT; CDR3: CAWSDRTGTSPLHF
V: TRBV19; size: NA; J: TRBJ2-4; D: NA; DNA: TGTGCCAGTAGTACAGGAGGGGTGAGAGCCAAAAACATTCAGTACTTC; CDR3: CASSTGGVRAKNIQYF
V: TRBV2; size: NA; J: TRBJ2-1; D: TRBD1; DNA: TGTGCCAGCAGTGGACCGGGACAGCGCAATGAGCAGTTCTTC; CDR3: CASSGPGQRNEQFF
V: TRBV19; size: NA; J: TRBJ1-5; D: TRBD1; DNA: TGTGCCAGTAGTTCCGGGACAGGACATCAGCCCCAGCATTTT; CDR3: CASSSGTGHQPQHF
V: TRBV24-1; size: NA; J: TRBJ2-3; D: NA; DNA: TGTGCCACCAGTGATTCGGGGACAGATACGCAGTATTTT; CDR3: CATSDSGTDTQYF
V: TRBV2; size: NA; J: TRBJ1-1; D: NA; DNA: TGTGCCAGCAGTGAAAGGGCTGAGCGAGCTTTCTTT; CDR3: CASSERAERAFF
V: TRBV12-3/TRBV12-4; size: NA; J: TRBJ1-2; D: NA; DNA: TGTGCCAGCAGTCTAAACAGGGCCTATGGCTACACCTTC; CDR3: CASSLNRAYGYTF